In this sample, the clone carrying this T cell receptor (beta chain) turned up once. The antigen remains undetermined. This entry is derived from a study of cytomegalovirus exposure and HLA in healthy donors. Findings of the study overall: Immune exposure data for these donors was limited to CMV serostatus.

There are 11 residues in the CDR3. Trimming shortened V by 2 bases and J by 6 bases, and 5 bases separated the two germline ends. Germline V gene data show CDR1 as MNHEY and CDR2 as SVGAGI. 60 Vbeta and 13 Jbeta primers were used in PCR. Here immunoSEQ multiplex PCR was the method, and the copy in TCRdb shows in-frame clones only, minus some. Of over 250,000 clones in the sample, roughly two thirds were seen once. This sequence was found in a female donor in good health and CMV-seronegative. The sequencing input was PBMCs. V and J are TRBV6-5 and TRBJ2-7; no clear D gene. The DNA of the CDR3 is TGTGCCAGCAGTTACAGAGGCGAGCAGTACTTC. It translates to CASSYRGEQYF.